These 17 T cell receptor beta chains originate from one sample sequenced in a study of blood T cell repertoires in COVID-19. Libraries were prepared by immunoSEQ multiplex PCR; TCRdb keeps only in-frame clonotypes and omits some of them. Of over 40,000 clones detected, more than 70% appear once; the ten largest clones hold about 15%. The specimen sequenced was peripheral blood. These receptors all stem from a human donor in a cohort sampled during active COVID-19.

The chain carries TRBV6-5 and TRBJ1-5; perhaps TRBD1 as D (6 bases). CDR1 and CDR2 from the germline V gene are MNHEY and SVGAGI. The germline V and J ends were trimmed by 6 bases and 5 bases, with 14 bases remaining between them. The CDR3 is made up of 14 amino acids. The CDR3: CASRSGARDQPQHF. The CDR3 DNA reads TGTGCCAGCAGGTCAGGGGCTAGGGATCAGCCCCAGCATTTT.

CDR3 sequence reads: CASGGQGAGDTQYF. CDR3 nucleotides: TGTGCCAGTGGAGGACAGGGGGCCGGAGATACGCAGTATTTT. The rearrangement uses TRBV19 and TRBJ2-3; 11 nucleotides agree with TRBD1. Germline values: CDR1 LNHDA, CDR2 SQIVND (reference sequence). The V gene end was trimmed by 8 bases and the J gene end by 5 bases; junction bases not matched to a gene: 6. The CDR3 consists of 14 residues.

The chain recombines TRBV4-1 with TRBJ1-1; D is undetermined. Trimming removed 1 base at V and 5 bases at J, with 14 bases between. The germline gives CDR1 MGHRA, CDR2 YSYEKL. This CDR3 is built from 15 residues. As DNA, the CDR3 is TGCGCCAGCAGCCAAGCACCTTCGCGGAGGACTGAAGCTTTCTTT. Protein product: CASSQAPSRRTEAFF.

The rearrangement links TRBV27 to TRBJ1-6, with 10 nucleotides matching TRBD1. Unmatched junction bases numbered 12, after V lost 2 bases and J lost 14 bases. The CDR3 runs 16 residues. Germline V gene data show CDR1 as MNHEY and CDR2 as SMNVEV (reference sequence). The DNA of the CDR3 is TGTGCCAGCAGTTTACCTACCGGGACAGGGGTTTCTTCCCTCCACTTT. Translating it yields CASSLPTGTGVSSLHF.

The CDR3 is CASRERQGPYEQYF. In nucleotides, the CDR3 is TGTGCCAGCAGAGAACGACAGGGCCCCTACGAGCAGTACTTC. The chain recombines TRBV2 with TRBJ2-7, with 7 positions matching TRBD1. The germline gives CDR1 SNHLY, CDR2 FYNNEI. This CDR3 has 14 amino acids. V lost 6 bases and J lost 2; bases outside the gene matches: 7.

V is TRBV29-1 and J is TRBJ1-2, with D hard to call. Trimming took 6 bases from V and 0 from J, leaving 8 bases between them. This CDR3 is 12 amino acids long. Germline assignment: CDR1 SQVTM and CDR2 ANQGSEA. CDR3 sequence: CSVAVPNYGYTF. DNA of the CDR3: TGCAGCGTCGCAGTCCCTAACTATGGCTACACCTTC.

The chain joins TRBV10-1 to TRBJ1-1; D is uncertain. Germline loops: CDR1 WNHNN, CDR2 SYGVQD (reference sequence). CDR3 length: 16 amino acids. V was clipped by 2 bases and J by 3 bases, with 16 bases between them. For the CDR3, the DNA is TGCGCCAGCAGTGAGGTCGGGGTTATAGCCTACACTGAAGCTTTCTTT. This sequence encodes CASSEVGVIAYTEAFF.

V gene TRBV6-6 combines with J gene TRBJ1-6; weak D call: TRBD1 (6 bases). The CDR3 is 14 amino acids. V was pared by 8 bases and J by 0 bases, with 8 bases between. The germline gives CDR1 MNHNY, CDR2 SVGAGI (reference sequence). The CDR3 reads CASGGVSYNSPLHF. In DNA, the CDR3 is TGTGCCAGCGGGGGCGTCTCCTATAATTCACCCCTCCACTTT.

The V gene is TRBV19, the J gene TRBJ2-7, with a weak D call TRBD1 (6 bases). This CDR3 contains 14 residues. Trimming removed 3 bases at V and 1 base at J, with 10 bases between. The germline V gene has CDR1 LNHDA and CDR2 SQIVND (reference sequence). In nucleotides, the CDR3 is TGTGCCAGTAGTATCCGGGACAAGTCCTACGAGCAGTACTTC. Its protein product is CASSIRDKSYEQYF.

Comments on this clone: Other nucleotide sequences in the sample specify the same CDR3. CDR3 in DNA: TGTGCCAGCAGCCCCCGACTAGCGGGCCACCAAGAGACCCAGTACTTC. Translated, it gives CASSPRLAGHQETQYF. The chain employs TRBV3-1 (or the pseudogene TRBV3-2) and TRBJ2-5; 10 nucleotides agree with TRBD2. From germline, CDR1 is LGHDT and CDR2 YNNKEL (reference sequence). Germline trimming cut 4 bases from V and 0 bases from J; bases unmatched to any gene: 5. This CDR3 has 16 amino acids.

The CDR3 sequence: CASTLEESYEQYF. Written as DNA, the CDR3 is TGTGCCAGCACACTAGAAGAGTCCTACGAGCAGTACTTC. This chain connects TRBV18 to TRBJ2-7, with a tentative D call TRBD2 (5 bases). V was pared by 8 bases and J by 1 base, with 12 bases between. This CDR3 is 13 amino acids long. Germline CDR1 and CDR2: KGHSH and LQKENI.

CDR3 region: CASSREGRVPGYEQYF. CDR3 nucleotides: TGTGCCAGCAGCAGAGAAGGGCGGGTACCGGGGTACGAGCAGTACTTC. The gene calls are TRBV7-2 and TRBJ2-7; D might be TRBD2 (5 bases). V shed 5 bases and J shed 4 bases, with 21 bases lying between them. The germline CDR1 and CDR2 sequences are SGHTA and FQGNSA. CDR3 length: 16 amino acids.

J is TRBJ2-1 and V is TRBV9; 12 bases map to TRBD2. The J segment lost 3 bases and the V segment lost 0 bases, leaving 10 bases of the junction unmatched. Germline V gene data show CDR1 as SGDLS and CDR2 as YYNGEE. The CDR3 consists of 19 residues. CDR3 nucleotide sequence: TGTGCCAGCAGCGTAGTAACTAGCGGGAGGTACCGGGTCTACAATGAGCAGTTCTTC. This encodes CASSVVTSGRYRVYNEQFF.

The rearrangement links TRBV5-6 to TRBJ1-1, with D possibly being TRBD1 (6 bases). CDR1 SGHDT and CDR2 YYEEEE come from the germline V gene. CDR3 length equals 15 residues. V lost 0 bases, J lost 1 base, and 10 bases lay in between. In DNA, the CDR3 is TGTGCCAGCAGCTTGGTCGGGACACCGAACACTGAAGCTTTCTTT. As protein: CASSLVGTPNTEAFF.

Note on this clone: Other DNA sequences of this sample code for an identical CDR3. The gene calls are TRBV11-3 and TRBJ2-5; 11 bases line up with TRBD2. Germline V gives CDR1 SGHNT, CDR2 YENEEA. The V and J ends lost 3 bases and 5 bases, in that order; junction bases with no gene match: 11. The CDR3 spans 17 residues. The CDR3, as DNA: TGTGCCAGCAGCTTGGGGGGGGAGACTAGCGGGGCGGAGACCCAGTACTTC. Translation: CASSLGGETSGAETQYF.

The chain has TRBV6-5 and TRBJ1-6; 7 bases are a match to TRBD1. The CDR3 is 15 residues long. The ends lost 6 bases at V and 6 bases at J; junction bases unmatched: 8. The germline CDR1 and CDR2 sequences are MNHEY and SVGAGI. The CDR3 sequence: CASRPPGQLNSPLHF. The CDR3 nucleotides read TGTGCCAGCAGGCCCCCGGGACAGCTTAATTCACCCCTCCACTTT.

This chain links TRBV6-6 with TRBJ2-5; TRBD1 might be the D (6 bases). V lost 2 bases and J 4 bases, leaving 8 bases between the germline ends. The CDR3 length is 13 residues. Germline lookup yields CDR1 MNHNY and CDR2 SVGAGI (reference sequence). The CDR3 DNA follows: TGTGCCAGCAGTTACGAGACAGGAGAGACCCAGTACTTC. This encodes CASSYETGETQYF.